This entry features one T cell receptor (beta chain) sequence. As yet, its antigen is unknown. Germline V gene lookup returns CDR1 SNHLY and CDR2 FYNNEI. V dropped 6 bases and J dropped 1; count of bases not matched to a gene: 11. This CDR3 contains 17 residues. The PCR had 60 Vbeta and 13 Jbeta primers. Libraries were prepared by immunoSEQ multiplex PCR; TCRdb keeps only in-frame clonotypes and omits some of them. This sample has about 130,000 clones, with around four fifths found just once. The data stem from a study of cytomegalovirus exposure and HLA in healthy donors. The study's findings and limits: Sequencing depth across donors, presence/absence analyses assumed, was roughly uniform.

The sample taken for sequencing was PBMCs. The source is a man in his forties in good health and CMV-seronegative. The chain employs TRBV2 and TRBJ2-3; the match to TRBD2 covers 9 bases. This chain's CDR3 is CASRRGQLAGGTDTQYF. CDR3 DNA sequence: TGTGCCAGCAGAAGGGGTCAGTTAGCGGGAGGCACAGATACGCAGTATTTT.